A selection of T cell receptor beta chains follows, all from one sample in a study of blood T cell repertoires in COVID-19. Profiled with immunoSEQ multiplex PCR; TCRdb holds only in-frame clones, not every one. The repertoire holds around 260,000 clones, with under 90% as singletons. The sequenced sample was peripheral blood. These receptors all stem from a woman in her thirties or forties who had recovered from COVID-19. CDR3s include the opening cysteine and the closing phenylalanine or tryptophan. The D gene is left open where the match is weak. Size tells how often a clone was seen (once, few, many) or the class of an expanded clone, and some rows leave it out.

d_gene,j_gene,v_gene,abundance,CDR3aa,CDR3nt
TRBD1,TRBJ1-2,TRBV29-1,.,CSVELPGQGGYGYTF,TGCAGCGTTGAACTTCCGGGACAGGGCGGCTATGGCTACACCTTC
.,TRBJ2-1,TRBV25-1,.,CASSELDRQTYNEQFF,TGTGCCAGCAGTGAATTAGACCGACAGACCTACAATGAGCAGTTCTTC
.,TRBJ1-4,TRBV18,.,CASSPRGGTTEKLFF,TGTGCCAGCTCACCACGGGGAGGGACCACAGAAAAACTGTTTTTT
TRBD1,TRBJ1-1,TRBV6-5,.,CATISGTGGWTEAFF,TGTGCCACCATATCAGGGACAGGGGGCTGGACTGAAGCTTTCTTT
TRBD2,TRBJ2-1,TRBV9,.,CASSVGELAGVNEQFF,TGTGCCAGCAGCGTAGGTGAACTAGCGGGAGTCAATGAGCAGTTCTTC
TRBD2,TRBJ2-1,TRBV29-1,.,CSVVASGAYNEQFF,TGCAGCGTTGTAGCTAGCGGAGCCTACAATGAGCAGTTCTTC
TRBD1,TRBJ1-1,TRBV30,.,CAWSVAGQGFHTEAFF,TGTGCCTGGAGCGTGGCGGGACAGGGATTCCACACTGAAGCTTTCTTT
TRBD1,TRBJ2-1,TRBV27,.,CASSLGTGSSYNEQFF,TGTGCCAGCAGTCTTGGGACAGGGAGCTCCTACAATGAGCAGTTCTTC
.,TRBJ2-2,TRBV27,.,CASSHRDGDGELFF,TGTGCCAGCAGTCACCGTGACGGAGACGGGGAGCTGTTTTTT
.,TRBJ1-6,TRBV14,.,CASSQEWQPNSPLHF,TGTGCCAGCAGCCAAGAGTGGCAACCTAATTCACCCCTCCACTTT
TRBD1,TRBJ1-5,TRBV7-7,once,CASSLGTGVPNQPQHF,TGTGCTAGCAGCTTGGGAACAGGGGTGCCCAATCAGCCCCAGCATTTT
TRBD1,TRBJ2-3,TRBV5-5,once,CASSLAGFFEGDREEDTQYF,TGTGCCAGCAGCTTGGCCGGTTTCTTTGAGGGGGACAGGGAGGAGGATACGCAGTATTTT
.,TRBJ1-5,TRBV6-5,once,CASSETGGKNQPQHF,TGTGCCAGCAGCGAGACAGGAGGTAAAAATCAGCCCCAGCATTTT